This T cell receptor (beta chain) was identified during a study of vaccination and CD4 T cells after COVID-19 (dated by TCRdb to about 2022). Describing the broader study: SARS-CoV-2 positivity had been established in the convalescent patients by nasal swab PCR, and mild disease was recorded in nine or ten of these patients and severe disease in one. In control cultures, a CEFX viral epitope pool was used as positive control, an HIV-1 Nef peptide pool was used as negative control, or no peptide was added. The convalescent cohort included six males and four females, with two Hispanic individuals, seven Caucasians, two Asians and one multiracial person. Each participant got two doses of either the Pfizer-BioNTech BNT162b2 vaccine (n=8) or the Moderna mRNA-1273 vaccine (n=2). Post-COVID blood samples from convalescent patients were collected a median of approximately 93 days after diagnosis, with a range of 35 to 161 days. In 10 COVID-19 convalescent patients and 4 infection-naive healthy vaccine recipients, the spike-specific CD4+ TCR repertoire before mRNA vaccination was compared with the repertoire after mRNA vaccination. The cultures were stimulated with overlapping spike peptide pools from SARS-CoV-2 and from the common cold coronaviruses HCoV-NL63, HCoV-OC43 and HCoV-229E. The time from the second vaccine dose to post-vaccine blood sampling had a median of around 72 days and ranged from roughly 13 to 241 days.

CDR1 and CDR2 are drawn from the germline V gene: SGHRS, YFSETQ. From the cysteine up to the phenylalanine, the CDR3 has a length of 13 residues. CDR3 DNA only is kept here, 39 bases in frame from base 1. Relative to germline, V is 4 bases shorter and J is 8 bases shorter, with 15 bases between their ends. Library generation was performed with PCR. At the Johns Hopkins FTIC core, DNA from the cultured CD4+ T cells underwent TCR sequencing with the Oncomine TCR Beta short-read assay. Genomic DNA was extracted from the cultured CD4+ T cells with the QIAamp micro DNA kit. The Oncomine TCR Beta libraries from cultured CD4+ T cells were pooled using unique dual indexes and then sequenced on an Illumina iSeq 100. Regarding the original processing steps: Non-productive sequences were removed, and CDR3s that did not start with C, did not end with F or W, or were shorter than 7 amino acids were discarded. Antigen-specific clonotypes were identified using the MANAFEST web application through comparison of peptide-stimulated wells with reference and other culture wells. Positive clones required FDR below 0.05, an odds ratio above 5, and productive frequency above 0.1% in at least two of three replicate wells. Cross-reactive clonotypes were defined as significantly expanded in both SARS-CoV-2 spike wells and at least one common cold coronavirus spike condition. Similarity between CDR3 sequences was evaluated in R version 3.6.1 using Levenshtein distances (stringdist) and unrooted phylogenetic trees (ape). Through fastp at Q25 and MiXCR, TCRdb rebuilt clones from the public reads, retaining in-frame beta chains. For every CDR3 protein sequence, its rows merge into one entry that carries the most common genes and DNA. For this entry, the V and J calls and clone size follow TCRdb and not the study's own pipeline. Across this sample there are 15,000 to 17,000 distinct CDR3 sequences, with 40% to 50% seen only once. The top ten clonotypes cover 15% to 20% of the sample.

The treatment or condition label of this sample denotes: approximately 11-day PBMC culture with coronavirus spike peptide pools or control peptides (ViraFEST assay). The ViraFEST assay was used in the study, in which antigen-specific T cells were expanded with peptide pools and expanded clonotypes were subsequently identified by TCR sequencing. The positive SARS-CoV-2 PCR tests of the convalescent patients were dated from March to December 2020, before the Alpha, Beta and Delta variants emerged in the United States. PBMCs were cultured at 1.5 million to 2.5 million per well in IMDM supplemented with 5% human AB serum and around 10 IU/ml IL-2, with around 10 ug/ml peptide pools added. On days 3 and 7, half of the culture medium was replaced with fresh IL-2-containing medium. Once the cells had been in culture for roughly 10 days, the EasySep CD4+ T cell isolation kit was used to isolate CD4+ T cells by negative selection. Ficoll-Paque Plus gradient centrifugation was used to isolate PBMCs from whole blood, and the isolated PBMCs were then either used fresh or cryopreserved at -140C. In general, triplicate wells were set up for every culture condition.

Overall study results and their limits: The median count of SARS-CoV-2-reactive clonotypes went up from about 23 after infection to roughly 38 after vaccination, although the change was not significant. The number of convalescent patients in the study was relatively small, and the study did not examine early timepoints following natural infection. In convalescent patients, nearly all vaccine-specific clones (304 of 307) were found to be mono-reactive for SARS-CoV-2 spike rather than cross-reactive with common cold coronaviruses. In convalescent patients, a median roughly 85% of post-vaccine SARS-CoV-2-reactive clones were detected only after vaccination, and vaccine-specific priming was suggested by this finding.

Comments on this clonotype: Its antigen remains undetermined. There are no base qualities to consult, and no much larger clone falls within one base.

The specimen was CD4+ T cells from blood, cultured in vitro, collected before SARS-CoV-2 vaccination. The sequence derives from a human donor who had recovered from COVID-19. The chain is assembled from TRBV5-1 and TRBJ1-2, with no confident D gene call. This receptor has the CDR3 CASSPDPSRGYTF. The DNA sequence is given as TGCGCCAGCAGCCCTGACCCATCCCGGGGCTACACCTTC.